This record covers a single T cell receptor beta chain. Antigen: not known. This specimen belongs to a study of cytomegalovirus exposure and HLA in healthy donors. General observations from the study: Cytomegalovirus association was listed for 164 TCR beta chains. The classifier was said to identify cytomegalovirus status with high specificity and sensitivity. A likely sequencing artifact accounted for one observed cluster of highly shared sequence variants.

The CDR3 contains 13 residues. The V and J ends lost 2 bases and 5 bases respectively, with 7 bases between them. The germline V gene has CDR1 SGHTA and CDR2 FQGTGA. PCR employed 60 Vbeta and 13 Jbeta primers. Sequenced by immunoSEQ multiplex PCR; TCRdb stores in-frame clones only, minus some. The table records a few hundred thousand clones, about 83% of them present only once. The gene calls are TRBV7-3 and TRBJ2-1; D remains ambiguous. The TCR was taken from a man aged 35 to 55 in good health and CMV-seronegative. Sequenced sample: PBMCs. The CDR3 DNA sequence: TGTGCCAGCAGCTTACGAGGCGACAATGAGCAGTTCTTC. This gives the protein CASSLRGDNEQFF.